Each of the 29 T cell receptor beta chains below was sequenced from the same sample in a study of blood T cell repertoires in COVID-19. Using immunoSEQ multiplex PCR, the repertoire was profiled, and TCRdb retains in-frame clones only, with some absent. The table has 40,000 to 50,000 clones, roughly four fifths seen once. The specimen was peripheral blood. The source of these receptors is a middle-aged man with active or convalescent COVID-19.

The chain has TRBV21-1 and TRBJ1-1. TRBV21-1 is recorded as a pseudogene. The CDR3 runs 14 residues. CDR3 residues: CASSEFTVSTEAFF. The CDR3 nucleotides read TGTGCCAGCAGCGAATTTACGGTGAGCACTGAAGCTTTCTTT.

The chain links TRBV12-5 to TRBJ2-2; possibly TRBD2 for D (5 bases). The CDR3 runs 15 residues. CDR1 is LGHNT, CDR2 FRNRAP, per germline. The ends were cut back, 1 base at V and 6 bases at J, with 12 bases in the middle. The CDR3 loop reads CASGLGVGGAGELFF. In nucleotides, the CDR3 is TGTGCTAGTGGTTTGGGAGTAGGAGGCGCCGGGGAGCTGTTTTTT.

This sequence joins TRBV7-2 and TRBJ1-1; tentatively, D is TRBD1 (5 bases). V was shortened by 4 bases and J by 8 bases, with 20 bases between the two germline ends. The germline V gene has CDR1 SGHTA and CDR2 FQGNSA. The CDR3 runs to 15 residues. Here the CDR3 DNA reads TGTGCCAGCAGCTCCCCGATAAAGGGCAGGGTGGAAGCTTTCTTT. Protein product: CASSSPIKGRVEAFF.

The rearrangement uses TRBV13 and TRBJ2-1; maybe TRBD2 (5 bases). Looked up from germline, CDR1 is PRHDT and CDR2 is FYEKMQ (reference sequence). Trimming took off 2 bases at V and 4 bases at J, with 15 bases between the two ends. CDR3 size: 16 residues. The CDR3 loop reads CASSLKTGRIYNEQFF. CDR3 DNA: TGTGCCAGCAGCTTAAAGACGGGGAGAATATACAATGAGCAGTTCTTC.

The chain couples TRBV7-9 to TRBJ1-1; TRBD1 matches at 8 bases. In germline, CDR1 is SEHNR, CDR2 FQNEAQ (reference sequence). V was pared by 11 bases and J by 6 bases, with 11 bases of the junction left unmatched. This CDR3 comprises 13 residues. CDR3 sequence (DNA): TGTGCCGGGGGTACAGGGGGGAGATCTGAAGCTTTCTTT. It codes for CAGGTGGRSEAFF.

V and J are TRBV4-3 and TRBJ1-3; perhaps TRBD1 as D (6 bases). The length of the CDR3 is 16 residues. Germline loops: CDR1 LGHNA, CDR2 YSLEER. Trimming stripped 0 bases from V and 3 bases from J, with 12 bases between. The CDR3 reads CASSQEFGGVGNTIYF. The CDR3 DNA reads as TGCGCCAGCAGCCAAGAGTTTGGGGGCGTTGGAAACACCATATATTTT.

This clone is deemed medium-sized. The genes are TRBV11-2 and TRBJ2-1, with 15 bases identical to TRBD2. The CDR3 consists of 19 residues. Per germline, CDR1 SGHAT and CDR2 FQNNGV. Germline trimming cut 5 bases from V and 5 bases from J; bases unmatched to any gene: 13. CDR3 in amino acids: CASSPGLAGGWVEHNEQFF. The CDR3 nucleotides read TGTGCCAGCAGCCCGGGACTAGCGGGAGGATGGGTGGAGCACAATGAGCAGTTCTTC. The full variable domain, in which reference TRBV11-2 and TRBJ2-1 provide the parts outside the CDR3, is EAGVAQSPRYKIIEKRQSVAFWCNPISGHATLYWYQQILGQGPKLLIQFQNNGVVDDSQLPKDRFSAERLKGVDSTLKIQPAKLEDSAVYLCASSPGLAGGWVEHNEQFFGPGTRLTVL.

This clone has only a few counts. The chain uses TRBV5-6 and TRBJ2-7; 12 nucleotides agree with TRBD2. V lost 0 bases and J lost 10; bases outside the gene matches: 11. CDR3 size: 16 residues. Looked up from germline, CDR1 is SGHDT and CDR2 is YYEEEE. CDR3 coding DNA: TGTGCCAGCAGCTTGGGCGATCTAGCGGGAGGGCCCAGTCAGTACTTC. It codes for CASSLGDLAGGPSQYF. The full variable domain, rest sourced from reference TRBV5-6 and TRBJ2-7, is DAGVTQSPTHLIKTRGQQVTLRCSPKSGHDTVSWYQQALGQGPQFIFQYYEEEERQRGNFPDRFSGHQFPNYSSELNVNALLLGDSALYLCASSLGDLAGGPSQYFGPGTRLTVT.

In its sample, this clone was seen a few times. This chain connects TRBV5-6 to TRBJ1-5; 10 bases line up with TRBD1. The germline CDR1 and CDR2 sequences are SGHDT and YYEEEE. V was clipped by 0 bases and J by 3 bases; unmatched bases: 6. The CDR3 sequence is 17 residues long. The CDR3 is CASSLGYGTGDNQPQHF. The DNA of the CDR3 is TGTGCCAGCAGCTTGGGTTACGGGACAGGGGACAATCAGCCCCAGCATTTT. The full variable domain, its missing parts supplied by reference TRBV5-6 and TRBJ1-5, is DAGVTQSPTHLIKTRGQQVTLRCSPKSGHDTVSWYQQALGQGPQFIFQYYEEEERQRGNFPDRFSGHQFPNYSSELNVNALLLGDSALYLCASSLGYGTGDNQPQHFGDGTRLSIL.

The chain combines TRBV30 with TRBJ2-1; TRBD1 matches 10 bases. Germline trimming cut 5 bases from V and 8 bases from J; bases unmatched to any gene: 9. CDR3 length equals 14 residues. Looked up from germline, CDR1 is GTSNPN and CDR2 is SVGIG (reference sequence). The CDR3: CAWDTGQGSDEQFF. DNA of the CDR3: TGTGCCTGGGATACGGGACAGGGGTCCGATGAGCAGTTCTTC.

The chain uses TRBV4-1 and TRBJ2-5; no firm D call. Between the trimmed V and J ends, which lost 2 bases and 3 bases, there was a span of 7 bases. From germline, CDR1 is MGHRA and CDR2 YSYEKL. The CDR3 covers 13 residues. The CDR3 sequence: CASSQRLKETQYF. As DNA, the CDR3 is TGCGCCAGCAGCCAACGACTGAAAGAGACCCAGTACTTC.

The rearrangement joins TRBV5-1 to TRBJ2-5; 9 bases match TRBD2. The CDR3 consists of 15 residues. V was pared by 4 bases and J by 4 bases, with 8 bases of the junction left unmatched. Germline V gene data show CDR1 as SGHRS and CDR2 as YFSETQ. The CDR3 here is CASSRTSGRPETQYF. The CDR3 nucleotides are TGCGCCAGCAGCCGTACAAGCGGGAGGCCAGAGACCCAGTACTTC.

This clone was counted a single time. The genes are TRBV25-1 and TRBJ1-2; TRBD1 aligns across 7 bases. The CDR3 is 14 residues long. V dropped 6 bases and J dropped 7; count of bases not matched to a gene: 11. Germline lookup yields CDR1 MGHDK and CDR2 SYGVNS. The CDR3 spells CASSDDRATSGYTF. The CDR3 DNA sequence: TGTGCCAGCAGCGACGACAGGGCAACTTCTGGCTACACCTTC.

The gene calls are TRBV19 and TRBJ1-3; a possible D gene is TRBD1 (5 bases). In germline, CDR1 is LNHDA, CDR2 SQIVND (reference sequence). The ends were cut back, 6 bases at V and 4 bases at J, with 10 bases in the middle. This CDR3 comprises 13 residues. The chain's CDR3 is CASRGRAGNTIYF. Here the CDR3 DNA reads TGTGCCAGTAGAGGCAGGGCAGGAAACACCATATATTTT.

This clone appeared a single time. The V gene is TRBV3-1 (or the pseudogene TRBV3-2), the J gene TRBJ2-7; 7 nucleotides line up with TRBD2. This CDR3 is built from 14 residues. Germline CDR1 LGHDT, CDR2 YNNKEL (reference sequence). With 1 base clipped from V and 7 bases from J, the junction kept 7 bases outside the gene matches. The CDR3 here is CASSQGGGVDEQYF. DNA for the CDR3: TGTGCCAGCAGCCAAGGGGGAGGGGTGGATGAGCAGTACTTC.

The chain links TRBV4-2 to TRBJ1-6; possible D gene TRBD1, 5 bases. The CDR3 extends over 16 amino acids. Germline lookup yields CDR1 LGHNA and CDR2 YNFKEQ. The V and J ends lost 2 bases and 0 bases respectively, with 8 bases between them. The CDR3: CASSQPQGSYNSPLHF. DNA of the CDR3: TGTGCCAGCAGCCAACCCCAGGGCTCCTATAATTCACCCCTCCACTTT.

This chain uses TRBV19 with TRBJ1-5, with TRBD1 as a possible D gene (6 bases). Germline assignment: CDR1 LNHDA and CDR2 SQIVND (reference sequence). Trimming took 7 bases from V and 6 from J, leaving 10 bases between them. This CDR3 is 12 amino acids long. The CDR3 region is CASNRAGQPQHF. The CDR3 DNA reads as TGTGCCAGTAACAGGGCGGGTCAGCCCCAGCATTTT. The entire variable domain, with the rest obtained from reference TRBV19 and TRBJ1-5, is as follows: DGGITQSPKYLFRKEGQNVTLSCEQNLNHDAMYWYRQDPGQGLRLIYYSQIVNDFQKGDIAEGYSVSREKKESFPLTVTSAQKNPTAFYLCASNRAGQPQHFGDGTRLSIL.

In its sample, this clone was seen a few times. The V call is TRBV5-4, the J call TRBJ2-2; TRBD2 matches at 9 bases. The CDR3 loop spans 15 amino acids. CDR1 and CDR2 (germline): SGHNT, YYREEE (reference sequence). V lost 4 bases to trimming and J lost 5 bases; unmatched junction nucleotides: 6. This chain's CDR3 is CASSGAGGRTGELFF. The DNA of the CDR3 is TGTGCCAGCAGCGGCGCGGGGGGGAGGACCGGGGAGCTGTTTTTT.

The chain joins TRBV28 to TRBJ2-7; 7 nucleotides match TRBD2. CDR1 and CDR2 (germline): MDHEN, SYDVKM. The V segment lost 11 bases and the J segment 1 base; nucleotides outside the gene matches: 8. The CDR3 has 13 residues. CDR3 protein: CASEPSGSYEQYF. DNA of the CDR3: TGTGCCTCAGAACCTAGCGGTTCCTACGAGCAGTACTTC.

This chain uses TRBV11-2 with TRBJ2-6, with a tentative D call TRBD2 (7 bases). Trimming pared 5 bases from V and 4 bases from J, leaving 12 bases between. The CDR3 has 15 residues. The germline CDR1 and CDR2 sequences are SGHAT and FQNNGV. The CDR3 coding sequence is TGTGCCAGCAGCCCCCGGGGGGCCGGGGCCAACGTCCTGACTTTC. It translates to CASSPRGAGANVLTF.

This clone appeared a single time. V is TRBV6-5 and J is TRBJ2-1; TRBD2 matches at 14 bases. J was trimmed by 7 bases and V by 4 bases; bases with no gene match: 3. The germline CDR1 and CDR2 sequences are MNHEY and SVGAGI. The CDR3 covers 15 residues. Here the CDR3 reads CASSSGTSGRNEQFF. DNA for the CDR3: TGTGCCAGCAGTTCCGGGACTAGCGGGAGAAATGAGCAGTTCTTC.

This clone was seen a single time. The chain is built from TRBV3-1 (or the pseudogene TRBV3-2) and TRBJ2-7; D is unresolved. Germline V CDR1 and CDR2: LGHDT, YNNKEL (reference sequence). CDR3 length: 12 amino acids. With 0 bases removed from V and 8 bases from J, the gap between germline ends came to 8 bases. CDR3 amino acids: CASSQDARKQYF. CDR3 coding DNA: TGTGCCAGCAGCCAAGATGCGAGAAAGCAGTACTTC.

This rearrangement joins TRBV7-9 to TRBJ2-2; D possibly corresponds to TRBD1 (5 bases). CDR1 and CDR2 from the germline V gene are SEHNR and FQNEAQ (reference sequence). The V gene lost 1 base and the J gene lost 9 bases, with 15 bases spanning the gap. CDR3 length equals 15 residues. This chain's CDR3 is CASSLGGQGMRELFF. The CDR3 DNA follows: TGTGCCAGCAGCTTAGGTGGGCAGGGAATGCGGGAGCTGTTTTTT. Full variable domain (remainder filled in from reference TRBV7-9 and TRBJ2-2): DTGVSQNPRHKITKRGQNVTFRCDPISEHNRLYWYRQTLGQGPEFLTYFQNEAQLEKSRLLSDRFSAERPKGSFSTLEIQRTEQGDSAMYLCASSLGGQGMRELFFGEGSRLTVL.

The chain has TRBV6-2 or TRBV6-3 and TRBJ2-3, with 7 bases that match TRBD1. J was trimmed by 3 bases and V by 4 bases; bases with no gene match: 4. Germline V gene sequence: CDR1 MNHEY, CDR2 SVGEGT. CDR3 length: 14 amino acids. The CDR3: CASSLQGVTDTQYF. CDR3 nucleotides: TGTGCCAGCAGTTTGCAGGGGGTGACAGATACGCAGTATTTT.

The CDR3 sequence: CSVEDPPGTGANVLTF. The CDR3 coding sequence is TGCAGCGTTGAAGATCCTCCGGGGACTGGGGCCAACGTCCTGACTTTC. The J gene is TRBJ2-6, the V gene TRBV29-1, with D maybe TRBD2 (5 bases). The CDR3 runs 16 residues. Germline loops: CDR1 SQVTM, CDR2 ANQGSEA. Between the trimmed V and J ends, which lost 0 bases and 2 bases, there was a span of 11 bases.

This clone showed up just a few times. CDR3 residues: CASSRGLAGVSEQYF. For the CDR3, the DNA is TGTGCCAGCAGCCGTGGACTAGCGGGAGTCTCCGAGCAGTACTTC. V gene TRBV9 combines with J gene TRBJ2-7; 13 bases match TRBD2. Germline loops: CDR1 SGDLS, CDR2 YYNGEE. This CDR3 has 15 amino acids. V lost 4 bases to trimming and J lost 6 bases; unmatched junction nucleotides: 7.

V is TRBV11-1 and J is TRBJ2-1, with 8 bases matching TRBD1. CDR3 length equals 15 residues. With V trimmed by 2 bases and J by 4 bases, 4 bases remained unmatched. CDR1 is SGHAT and CDR2 is FQDESV in the germline V gene (reference sequence). This CDR3 reads CASSLIQGAYNEQFF. The CDR3 bases are TGTGCCAGCAGCTTAATCCAGGGGGCATACAATGAGCAGTTCTTC.

This chain uses TRBV2 with TRBJ1-5; 9 bases fit TRBD1. The CDR3 covers 14 residues. Per the germline V gene, CDR1 is SNHLY and CDR2 is FYNNEI. Germline trimming cut 6 bases from V and 8 bases from J; bases unmatched to any gene: 8. The CDR3 bases are TGTGCCAGCAGCATCGGACAGGGGAACAAGCCCCAGCATTTT. Amino acids: CASSIGQGNKPQHF. The full variable domain, its missing parts supplied by reference TRBV2 and TRBJ1-5, is EPEVTQTPSHQVTQMGQEVILRCVPISNHLYFYWYRQILGQKVEFLVSFYNNEISEKSEIFDDQFSVERPDGSNFTLKIRSTKLEDSAMYFCASSIGQGNKPQHFGDGTRLSIL.

This clone was found once. This sequence joins TRBV10-3 and TRBJ2-3, with TRBD2 identical over 10 bases. This CDR3 contains 15 residues. Germline assignment: CDR1 ENHRY and CDR2 SYGVKD. V lost 8 bases and J lost 1; bases outside the gene matches: 6. CDR3 sequence reads: CAIASGGAGTDTQYF. The CDR3 DNA follows: TGTGCCATCGCGAGCGGGGGGGCAGGCACAGATACGCAGTATTTT.